This T cell receptor beta chain was identified during a study of CD8 T cells in ankylosing spondylitis. Using its own MiXCR run on the 5' RACE reads, TCRdb lists one record per CDR3 protein. The sample has about 150,000 distinct CDR3 sequences; roughly 44% are singletons. This CDR3 spans 13 amino acids. V lost 3 bases, J lost 2 bases, and 8 bases lay in between. This clonotype was obtained from a male donor with ankylosing spondylitis. The sample was synovial fluid, either unsorted or a sorted T cell fraction (not recorded which). This rearrangement joins TRBV12-3 or TRBV12-4 to TRBJ2-7; D is unresolved. The CDR3 bases are TGTGCCAGCAGTTTTTTTGCCCCCTACGAGCAGTACTTC. Translated, it gives CASSFFAPYEQYF.